One T cell receptor (beta chain) is described in this entry. This entry comes from a study of blood T cell repertoires in COVID-19. Data came from immunoSEQ multiplex PCR; TCRdb stores just in-frame clones and leaves some out. The table includes some 180,000 clones, 79% detected once. Germline CDR1 is DFQATT and CDR2 is SNEGSKA (reference sequence). The CDR3 has 18 residues. Trimming removed 3 bases from V and 4 bases from J; junction bases left unmatched: 14. The rearrangement joins TRBV20-1 to TRBJ2-2; 10 nucleotides match TRBD2. Sequencing was carried out using PBMCs or T cells enriched from blood (not recorded which). This TCR was sampled from a woman in her seventies in a cohort exposed to, infected with or recovered from COVID-19 (not recorded which). The CDR3 loop reads CSASTSGTRGEGTGELFF. The CDR3 nucleotides read TGCAGTGCTAGTACTAGCGGGACCAGAGGGGAAGGCACCGGGGAGCTGTTTTTT.